This T cell receptor beta chain was sequenced for a study of graft-versus-host responses after intestinal transplantation. Here immunoSEQ multiplex PCR was the method, and the copy in TCRdb shows in-frame clones only, minus some. The table has approximately 75,000 clones, approximately 94% seen once. The CDR3 consists of 16 residues. Germline values: CDR1 SGHDT, CDR2 YYEEEE. After removal of 0 bases from V and 2 bases from J, the junction contained 3 bases not matched to a gene. With regard to this clone: Its specificity is unknown.

The sequence derives from a human donor who received an intestinal transplant. Sequences were derived from unstimulated CD8+ T cells sorted from spleen or lymph node cells, sampled before intestinal transplant. The rearrangement joins TRBV5-6 to TRBJ2-3; 10 positions match TRBD2. CDR3 region: CASSLGLAGFTDTQYF. CDR3 sequence (DNA): TGTGCCAGCAGCTTGGGACTAGCGGGCTTCACAGATACGCAGTATTTT.